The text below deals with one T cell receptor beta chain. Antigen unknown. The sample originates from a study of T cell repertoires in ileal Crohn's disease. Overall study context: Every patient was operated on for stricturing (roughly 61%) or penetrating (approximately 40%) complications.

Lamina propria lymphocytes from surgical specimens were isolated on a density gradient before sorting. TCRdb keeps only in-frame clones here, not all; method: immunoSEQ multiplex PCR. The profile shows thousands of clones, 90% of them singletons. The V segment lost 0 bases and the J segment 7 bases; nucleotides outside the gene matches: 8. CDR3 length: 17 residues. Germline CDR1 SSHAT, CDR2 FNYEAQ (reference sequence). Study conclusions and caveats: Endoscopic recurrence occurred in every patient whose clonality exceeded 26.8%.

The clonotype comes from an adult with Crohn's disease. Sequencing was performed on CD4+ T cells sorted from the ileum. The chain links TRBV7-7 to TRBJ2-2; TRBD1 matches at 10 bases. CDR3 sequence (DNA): TGTGCCAGCAGCTTAGCGGTGGAGACAGGGGGCTTCGGGGAGCTGTTTTTT. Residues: CASSLAVETGGFGELFF.